A single sample is the source of the 26 T cell receptor beta chains below, sequenced in a study of T cell repertoires in ileal Crohn's disease. Generated by immunoSEQ multiplex PCR, the TCRdb table keeps only in-frame clones and is missing some. The sample contains 6,500 to 9,500 clones, roughly 82% of which appear only once. Sequencing was performed on ileal tissue. These receptors all stem from an adult with Crohn's disease.

V gene TRBV9 combines with J gene TRBJ2-1; TRBD2 agrees at 11 bases. Germline V CDR1 and CDR2: SGDLS, YYNGEE. J lost 12 bases, V lost 4 bases, and 6 bases had no gene match. The length of the CDR3 is 13 residues. The CDR3 sequence is CASSIPGLAAQFF. The CDR3 DNA follows: TGTGCCAGCAGCATCCCGGGACTAGCGGCGCAGTTCTTC.

The genes are TRBV21-1 and TRBJ2-7; whether TRBD2, the table's D call, matches the DNA was not checked. TRBV21-1 is tagged as a pseudogene. CDR3 size: 16 residues. CDR3 protein: CASSKVRLAQSYEQYF. The CDR3 nucleotides read TGTGCCAGCAGCAAAGTAAGGCTAGCGCAATCCTACGAGCAGTACTTC.

The chain employs TRBV29-1 and TRBJ2-7, with D maybe TRBD2 (6 bases). The germline V gene has CDR1 SQVTM and CDR2 ANQGSEA. This CDR3 has 15 amino acids. V was clipped by 4 bases and J by 7 bases, with 23 bases between them. The CDR3 DNA follows: TGCAGCGTTGGCACTCGGGACTCCCGTCGGGGGGAGCAGTACTTC. Protein product: CSVGTRDSRRGEQYF.

The rearrangement joins TRBV9 to TRBJ2-7, with 8 bases fitting TRBD2. The CDR3 spans 14 residues. Germline values: CDR1 SGDLS, CDR2 YYNGEE. J was trimmed by 3 bases and V by 0 bases; bases with no gene match: 2. DNA of the CDR3: TGTGCCAGCAGCGTAGTAGCGGGGAGCTACGAGCAGTACTTC. The encoded protein is CASSVVAGSYEQYF.

The J gene is TRBJ2-7, the V gene TRBV25-1; maybe TRBD2 (6 bases). V was shortened by 2 bases and J by 3 bases, with 14 bases between the two germline ends. The CDR3 is 15 amino acids. Germline CDR1 is MGHDK and CDR2 is SYGVNS. This CDR3 reads CASSERGKNNYEQYF. Here the CDR3 DNA reads TGTGCCAGCAGTGAACGGGGGAAAAATAACTACGAGCAGTACTTC.

The chain employs TRBV2 and TRBJ1-2; tentatively, D is TRBD1 (5 bases). The germline V gene has CDR1 SNHLY and CDR2 FYNNEI. Deletions cut 10 bases from V and 8 bases from J, with 17 bases between. The CDR3 runs 12 residues. CDR3 protein: CATGLWGEGYTF. Written as DNA, the CDR3 is TGTGCCACGGGACTTTGGGGTGAGGGCTACACCTTC.

The chain is built from TRBV5-1 and TRBJ2-2; a possible D gene is TRBD1 (6 bases). From germline, CDR1 is SGHRS and CDR2 YFSETQ. The CDR3 length is 17 residues. V was trimmed by 8 bases and J by 4 bases, leaving 24 bases between them. The CDR3 bases are TGCGCCAGTTCCTCCCCCACAGGGACATTGGGCACCGGGGAGCTGTTTTTT. Its translation: CASSSPTGTLGTGELFF.

The chain is built from TRBV5-4 and TRBJ1-1; 9 nucleotides line up with TRBD1. The CDR3 runs to 13 residues. Trimming cost V 3 bases and J 4 bases; bases outside gene matches: 1. Per germline, CDR1 SGHNT and CDR2 YYREEE (reference sequence). The CDR3 region has the DNA TGTGCCAGCAGCTCGACAGGGGGCACTGAAGCTTTCTTT. Translated, it gives CASSSTGGTEAFF.

The chain employs TRBV27 and TRBJ2-7, with 8 bases matching TRBD1. With V trimmed by 3 bases and J by 4 bases, 5 bases remained unmatched. This CDR3 contains 14 residues. Per germline, CDR1 MNHEY and CDR2 SMNVEV (reference sequence). The CDR3 sequence: CASSLTGDDYEQYF. In DNA, the CDR3 is TGTGCCAGCAGTTTGACAGGGGACGATTACGAGCAGTACTTC.

Comment on this clone: The identical CDR3 is also encoded by other nucleotide sequences in the sample. The rearrangement links TRBV30 to TRBJ1-2, with 9 bases identical to TRBD1. The germline V gene has CDR1 GTSNPN and CDR2 SVGIG (reference sequence). CDR3 size: 13 residues. Germline trimming cut 4 bases from V and 8 bases from J; bases unmatched to any gene: 8. The CDR3 loop is CAWTRGTGNGYTF. The CDR3 DNA sequence: TGTGCCTGGACTCGCGGGACAGGGAACGGCTACACCTTC.

This chain connects TRBV11-1 to TRBJ1-4; 12 bases align to TRBD1. The ends lost 5 bases at V and 4 bases at J; junction bases unmatched: 5. The CDR3 extends over 16 amino acids. CDR1 and CDR2 (germline): SGHAT, FQDESV (reference sequence). The CDR3 nucleotides read TGTGCCAGCAGCCCGGGACAGGGGGCGAATAATGAAAAACTGTTTTTT. Its translation: CASSPGQGANNEKLFF.

The rearrangement uses TRBV6-6 and TRBJ2-3; unclear D gene. V dropped 0 bases and J dropped 0 bases, with 7 bases sitting between them. Germline V gene data show CDR1 as MNHNY and CDR2 as SVGAGI (reference sequence). This CDR3 is 15 amino acids long. The CDR3 DNA reads TGTGCCAGCAGTTACTCGAGCCCTAGCACAGATACGCAGTATTTT. Translating gives CASSYSSPSTDTQYF.

J is TRBJ2-3 and V is TRBV10-3; 11 bases are a match to TRBD1. This CDR3 is built from 15 residues. Germline CDR1 ENHRY, CDR2 SYGVKD. J was trimmed by 4 bases and V by 5 bases; bases with no gene match: 5. CDR3 sequence reads: CAISLEGQGADTQYF. CDR3 coding DNA: TGTGCCATCAGTCTTGAGGGACAGGGGGCAGATACGCAGTATTTT.

The rearrangement joins TRBV19 to TRBJ2-5, with TRBD2 matching 7 bases. CDR3 length: 16 residues. The J segment lost 5 bases and the V segment lost 2 bases, leaving 11 bases of the junction unmatched. Germline loops: CDR1 LNHDA, CDR2 SQIVND (reference sequence). DNA of the CDR3: TGTGCCAGTAGTATATTATCCGGGACCGGGGGGGAGACCCAGTACTTC. Translation gives CASSILSGTGGETQYF.

The chain carries TRBV29-1 and TRBJ1-2; TRBD1 agrees at 8 bases. Looked up from germline, CDR1 is SQVTM and CDR2 is ANQGSEA. Trimming took 7 bases from V and 8 from J; bases not matched to a gene: 9. The CDR3 consists of 12 residues. CDR3 protein: CSASDRVVGYTF. CDR3 DNA: TGCAGCGCGTCGGACAGGGTTGTGGGCTACACCTTC. The variable domain in full, completed from reference TRBV29-1 and TRBJ1-2, reads SAVISQKPSRDICQRGTSLTIQCQVDSQVTMMFWYRQQPGQSLTLIATANQGSEATYESGFVIDKFPISRPNLTFSTLTVSNMSPEDSSIYLCSASDRVVGYTFGSGTRLTVV.

Concerning this clone itself: This specimen includes other DNA sequences encoding the same CDR3. The chain is built from TRBV5-6 and TRBJ1-1; D call uncertain. The length of the CDR3 is 17 residues. With 1 base removed from V and 0 bases from J, the gap between germline ends came to 16 bases. Germline values: CDR1 SGHDT, CDR2 YYEEEE. As DNA, the CDR3 is TGTGCCAGCAGCTTGCCCAGCCTAGGAGGGCTGAACACTGAAGCTTTCTTT. Amino acid sequence: CASSLPSLGGLNTEAFF.

The rearrangement joins TRBV27 to TRBJ2-5; TRBD2 agrees at 7 bases. Looked up from germline, CDR1 is MNHEY and CDR2 is SMNVEV (reference sequence). The CDR3 consists of 13 residues. The junction had 7 bases not matched to a gene; V was cut back by 5 bases and J by 7 bases. CDR3 bases: TGTGCCAGCAGTACTGGTCCGGGGGGGACCCAGTACTTC. Translation gives CASSTGPGGTQYF.

The chain uses TRBV7-9 and TRBJ2-7; 7 bases fit TRBD2. Germline V gene sequence: CDR1 SEHNR, CDR2 FQNEAQ (reference sequence). V was clipped by 1 base and J by 5 bases; unmatched bases: 5. The CDR3 extends over 14 amino acids. The CDR3 spells CASSLVGGLDEQYF. In DNA form, the CDR3 reads TGTGCCAGCAGCTTAGTGGGGGGGTTGGACGAGCAGTACTTC. The complete variable domain, with remaining parts taken from reference TRBV7-9 and TRBJ2-7, reads DTGVSQNPRHKITKRGQNVTFRCDPISEHNRLYWYRQTLGQGPEFLTYFQNEAQLEKSRLLSDRFSAERPKGSFSTLEIQRTEQGDSAMYLCASSLVGGLDEQYFGPGTRLTVT.

The chain uses TRBV5-4 and TRBJ2-7, with TRBD2 matching 8 bases. V lost 1 base, J lost 3 bases, and 0 bases stayed unmatched. The CDR3 extends over 13 amino acids. Germline V gene data show CDR1 as SGHNT and CDR2 as YYREEE (reference sequence). The chain's CDR3 is CASSLREGYEQYF. The CDR3 bases are TGTGCCAGCAGCTTGCGGGAGGGCTACGAGCAGTACTTC.

The rearrangement joins TRBV5-1 to TRBJ2-5, with D tentatively TRBD2 (5 bases). The DNA end lines up better with TRBJ2-7; the J call may be wrong. This CDR3 is 13 amino acids long. The germline CDR1 and CDR2 sequences are SGHRS and YFSETQ. This CDR3 reads CASSLPREGEQYF. The CDR3 DNA reads TGCGCCAGCAGCTTGCCACGGGAAGGCGAGCAGTACTTC.

This clone was found a few times. This chain links TRBV6-1 with TRBJ2-7; 7 bases fit TRBD2. Trimming took 4 bases from V and 2 from J; bases not matched to a gene: 2. The CDR3 loop spans 13 amino acids. Looked up from germline, CDR1 is MNHNS and CDR2 is SASEGT. The CDR3, as DNA: TGTGCCAGCAGTGTTGCGGGAGCCTACGAGCAGTACTTC. Translated, it gives CASSVAGAYEQYF.

The CDR3 loop is CASSQGLGRNSPLHF. The DNA for the CDR3 is TGCGCCAGCAGCCAAGGGCTGGGGAGGAATTCACCCCTCCACTTT. This chain links TRBV4-1 with TRBJ1-6; D is ambiguous. Germline CDR1 is MGHRA and CDR2 is YSYEKL. CDR3 length: 15 amino acids. Trimming removed 1 base at V and 7 bases at J, with 11 bases between.

The chain carries TRBV25-1 and TRBJ2-1; a possible D gene is TRBD2 (7 bases). This CDR3 spans 17 amino acids. Germline-derived CDR1 and CDR2 are MGHDK and SYGVNS. V shed 4 bases and J shed 3 bases, with 19 bases lying between them. The CDR3 region is CASSVSGGASLYNEQFF. The CDR3, as DNA: TGTGCCAGCAGTGTCTCTGGGGGGGCGTCCCTCTACAATGAGCAGTTCTTC.

Points on this clone: An end of the junction does not agree with germline; a read error may underlie this. Additional DNA sequences in this sample encode the identical CDR3. The chain carries TRBV5-1 and TRBJ1-1, with TRBD1 identical over 8 bases. The germline CDR1 and CDR2 sequences are SGHRS and YFSETQ. This CDR3 is 14 amino acids long. The chain's CDR3 is CASSLDRDFAEAFF. For the CDR3, the DNA is TGCGCCAGCAGTTTGGACAGGGATTTTGCTGAAGCTTTCTTT.

This rearrangement joins TRBV19 to TRBJ1-2; D perhaps matches TRBD1 (5 bases). The CDR3 has 15 residues. Trimming took off 4 bases at V and 6 bases at J, with 18 bases between the two ends. Germline V gene lookup returns CDR1 LNHDA and CDR2 SQIVND (reference sequence). DNA for the CDR3: TGTGCCAGTAGTAGCGAACGGGGGTCGAAGCATGGCTACACCTTC. This encodes CASSSERGSKHGYTF. The whole variable domain, filled in from reference TRBV19 and TRBJ1-2, reads DGGITQSPKYLFRKEGQNVTLSCEQNLNHDAMYWYRQDPGQGLRLIYYSQIVNDFQKGDIAEGYSVSREKKESFPLTVTSAQKNPTAFYLCASSSERGSKHGYTFGSGTRLTVV.

This clone has a handful of counts. The V and J genes are TRBV5-4 and TRBJ1-2; 8 bases map to TRBD1. This CDR3 comprises 16 residues. Germline loops: CDR1 SGHNT, CDR2 YYREEE (reference sequence). The trim removed 5 bases at V and 0 bases at J, leaving 9 bases unmatched. The CDR3: CASSPDRGLSNYGYTF. CDR3 DNA sequence: TGTGCCAGCAGTCCCGACAGGGGACTTTCTAACTATGGCTACACCTTC.